These 18 T cell receptor beta chains share one sample of origin, sequenced in a study of OX40 agonist ivuxolimab in advanced cancers. Libraries were prepared by immunoSEQ multiplex PCR; TCRdb keeps only in-frame clonotypes and omits some of them. Of approximately 59,000 clones detected, around 85% appear once; the ten largest clones hold about 0.71%. The sequences come from CD4+ or CD8+ T cells sorted from blood, collected in a trial of the OX40 agonist ivuxolimab. The receptors here all came from an adult with an advanced solid tumor such as melanoma, head and neck, liver or kidney cancer.

The chain employs TRBV6-6 and TRBJ2-1, with 8 bases matching TRBD2. CDR1 and CDR2 from the germline V gene are MNHNY and SVGAGI (reference sequence). The CDR3 contains 14 residues. V lost 7 bases, J lost 8 bases, and 10 bases stayed unmatched. Written as DNA, the CDR3 is TGTGCCAGCACCGCGTCGGGAGGGTGGGATGAGCAGTTCTTC. It translates to CASTASGGWDEQFF.

By proportion, this clone is medium-sized (0.01 to 0.1%). The V gene is TRBV19, the J gene TRBJ1-5; D possibly corresponds to TRBD1 (5 bases). CDR1 and CDR2 from the germline V gene are LNHDA and SQIVND (reference sequence). Trimming took 2 bases from V and 7 from J, leaving 18 bases between them. The CDR3 is 16 amino acids. The CDR3 nucleotides read TGTGCCAGTAGTATATCTCATTCAAAGGGACGCCAGCCCCAGCATTTT. It translates to CASSISHSKGRQPQHF.

This clone appeared once. The V and J genes are TRBV27 and TRBJ2-3; perhaps TRBD2 as D (6 bases). V lost 5 bases to trimming and J lost 0 bases, with 15 bases between them. This CDR3 has 16 amino acids. Germline-derived CDR1 and CDR2 are MNHEY and SMNVEV (reference sequence). CDR3 amino acids: CASSPSGVTSTDTQYF. The DNA for the CDR3 is TGTGCCAGCAGTCCCTCGGGGGTCACTAGCACAGATACGCAGTATTTT.

CDR3 sequence reads: CASSLWTGGTTGELFF. The CDR3 nucleotides are TGTGCCAGCTCACTTTGGACAGGGGGTACCACCGGGGAGCTGTTTTTT. V gene TRBV18 combines with J gene TRBJ2-2, with 10 bases aligning to TRBD1. Germline V CDR1 and CDR2: KGHSH, LQKENI. This CDR3 is built from 16 residues. The ends lost 4 bases at V and 4 bases at J; junction bases unmatched: 6.

The table lists this clone with a few counts. This chain uses TRBV29-1 with TRBJ2-2; TRBD1 aligns across 8 bases. The trim removed 3 bases at V and 7 bases at J, leaving 4 bases unmatched. The CDR3 consists of 13 residues. Germline V gives CDR1 SQVTM, CDR2 ANQGSEA. DNA of the CDR3: TGCAGCGTTGACCCAACAGGGGGCGGGGAGCTGTTTTTT. Amino acids: CSVDPTGGGELFF.

The genes are TRBV4-2 and TRBJ2-7; 9 bases fit TRBD1. The germline CDR1 and CDR2 sequences are LGHNA and YNFKEQ. This CDR3 has 14 amino acids. With 7 bases clipped from V and 3 bases from J, the junction kept 7 bases outside the gene matches. The CDR3 spells CASTQDRGSYEQYF. The CDR3 region has the DNA TGTGCCAGCACCCAGGACAGGGGAAGCTACGAGCAGTACTTC.

The chain carries TRBV20-1 and TRBJ2-7, with a weak D call TRBD2 (5 bases). Germline V gives CDR1 DFQATT, CDR2 SNEGSKA (reference sequence). The CDR3 spans 11 residues. V lost 3 bases, J lost 2 bases, and 5 bases lay in between. The CDR3 DNA is TGCAGTGCTAGGACTACCTACGAGCAGTACTTC. This codes for CSARTTYEQYF.

The rearrangement uses TRBV5-1 and TRBJ1-1, with D possibly TRBD1 on 5 matching bases. Trimming cost V 5 bases and J 6 bases, with 17 bases left between them. The CDR3 loop spans 14 amino acids. From germline, CDR1 is SGHRS and CDR2 YFSETQ. The CDR3 reads CASSPAEGRAEAFF. CDR3 coding DNA: TGCGCCAGCAGTCCTGCTGAGGGGCGGGCTGAAGCTTTCTTT.

This chain links TRBV7-2 with TRBJ2-5, with a tentative D call TRBD1 (6 bases). CDR1 and CDR2 (germline): SGHTA, FQGNSA. CDR3 length equals 15 residues. Trimming took 5 bases from V and 2 from J, leaving 15 bases between them. This CDR3 is CASSRSGTNQETQYF. For the CDR3, the DNA is TGTGCCAGCAGCCGATCCGGGACAAATCAAGAGACCCAGTACTTC.

The V call is TRBV14, the J call TRBJ2-7; 14 bases are shared with TRBD2. The CDR3 contains 15 residues. V lost 5 bases, J lost 6 bases, and 6 bases stayed unmatched. Germline CDR1 reads SGHDN; CDR2 reads FVKESK. CDR3 loop: CASSKGLAGVGEQYF. CDR3 coding DNA: TGTGCCAGCAGCAAGGGACTAGCGGGAGTGGGCGAGCAGTACTTC.

J is TRBJ2-5 and V is TRBV5-1, with no clear D. Deletions cut 0 bases from V and 2 bases from J, with 11 bases between. This CDR3 is 15 amino acids long. CDR1 and CDR2 (germline): SGHRS, YFSETQ. The CDR3 sequence: CASSLGGVIQETQYF. The CDR3 bases are TGCGCCAGCAGCTTGGGAGGCGTCATTCAAGAGACCCAGTACTTC.

The gene calls are TRBV5-1 and TRBJ2-1; D is possibly TRBD2 (5 bases). V lost 0 bases to trimming and J lost 6 bases, with 13 bases between them. Germline-derived CDR1 and CDR2 are SGHRS and YFSETQ. CDR3 length: 15 amino acids. The CDR3 DNA is TGCGCCAGCAGCTTGGTCGCTCAAGAGGGCAATGAGCAGTTCTTC. Protein: CASSLVAQEGNEQFF.

The V and J genes are TRBV9 and TRBJ2-5; 8 bases match TRBD1. The CDR3 spans 16 residues. Germline V gives CDR1 SGDLS, CDR2 YYNGEE. V lost 3 bases to trimming and J lost 2 bases; unmatched junction nucleotides: 9. CDR3 region: CASSATGARVQETQYF. CDR3 DNA sequence: TGTGCCAGCAGCGCGACAGGGGCTAGGGTACAAGAGACCCAGTACTTC. Variable domain in full (rest from reference TRBV9 and TRBJ2-5): DSGVTQTPKHLITATGQRVTLRCSPRSGDLSVYWYQQSLDQGLQFLIQYYNGEERAKGNILERFSAQQFPDLHSELNLSSLELGDSALYFCASSATGARVQETQYFGPGTRLLVL.

The rearrangement joins TRBV5-1 to TRBJ2-4, with D maybe TRBD2 (6 bases). Per germline, CDR1 SGHRS and CDR2 YFSETQ. V was trimmed by 4 bases and J by 1 base, leaving 27 bases between them. The CDR3 has 20 amino acids. The CDR3 bases are TGCGCCAGCAGCCCGGGGACCGAGATGGAGGGGTATGGTGCCAAAAACATTCAGTACTTC. This sequence encodes CASSPGTEMEGYGAKNIQYF.

The chain employs TRBV6-5 and TRBJ2-7, with 8 bases identical to TRBD1. Germline V gene data show CDR1 as MNHEY and CDR2 as SVGAGI. The CDR3 has 13 amino acids. Trimming took 6 bases from V and 5 from J; bases not matched to a gene: 6. For the CDR3, the DNA is TGTGCCAGCAGATCGGGACAGGACGACGAGCAGTACTTC. Translation: CASRSGQDDEQYF.

The CDR3 DNA sequence: TGTGCCAGTAGTGGGACAGGGGATTTCGGGACCCAGTACTTC. Amino acid sequence: CASSGTGDFGTQYF. The chain links TRBV19 to TRBJ2-5; 10 bases map to TRBD1. This CDR3 is built from 14 residues. Germline V gene lookup returns CDR1 LNHDA and CDR2 SQIVND (reference sequence). J was trimmed by 7 bases and V by 5 bases; bases with no gene match: 7.

The rearrangement joins TRBV11-3 to TRBJ2-5, with 10 bases matching TRBD2. V shed 1 base, J shed 7 bases, and the junction held 15 bases outside the gene matches. CDR3 length: 18 amino acids. CDR1 SGHNT and CDR2 YENEEA come from the germline V gene. The CDR3 here is CASSLGAGSGRAEGTQYF. The CDR3 DNA reads as TGTGCCAGCAGCTTAGGGGCTGGGAGCGGGAGGGCCGAGGGGACCCAGTACTTC.

The chain combines TRBV28 with TRBJ1-5; no definite D call. The CDR3 sequence is 14 residues long. Germline-derived CDR1 and CDR2 are MDHEN and SYDVKM. Trimming stripped 5 bases from V and 11 bases from J, with 19 bases between. CDR3 protein: CASSLGRNLGAQHF. DNA for the CDR3: TGTGCCAGCAGTCTGGGCCGCAACCTTGGGGCCCAGCATTTT.